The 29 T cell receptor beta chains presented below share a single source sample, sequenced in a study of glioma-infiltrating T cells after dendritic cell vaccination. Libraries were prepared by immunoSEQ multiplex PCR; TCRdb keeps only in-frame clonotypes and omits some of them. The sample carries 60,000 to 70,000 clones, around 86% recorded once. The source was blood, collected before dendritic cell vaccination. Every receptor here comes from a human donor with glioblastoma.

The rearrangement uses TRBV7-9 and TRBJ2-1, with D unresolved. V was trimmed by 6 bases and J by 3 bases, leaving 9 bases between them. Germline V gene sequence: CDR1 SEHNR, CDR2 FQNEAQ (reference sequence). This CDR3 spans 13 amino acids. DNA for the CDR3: TGTGCCAGCAGTTCTTATAGCTACAATGAGCAGTTCTTC. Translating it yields CASSSYSYNEQFF.

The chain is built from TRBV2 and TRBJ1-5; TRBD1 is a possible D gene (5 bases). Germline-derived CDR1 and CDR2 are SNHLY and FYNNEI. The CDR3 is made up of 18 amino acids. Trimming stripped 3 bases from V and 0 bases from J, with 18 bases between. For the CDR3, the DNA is TGTGCCAGCAGTGATAGGCGGCGGCAGGGTGTTAGCAATCAGCCCCAGCATTTT. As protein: CASSDRRRQGVSNQPQHF.

CDR3 sequence (DNA): TGTGCCAGCAGCCTACAGGGGGCAACGGGTGATGAGCAGTTCTTC. This sequence encodes CASSLQGATGDEQFF. The V call is TRBV6-5, the J call TRBJ2-1; 9 bases line up with TRBD1. The CDR3 is made up of 15 amino acids. The junction had 11 bases not matched to a gene; V was cut back by 6 bases and J by 8 bases. Per germline, CDR1 MNHEY and CDR2 SVGAGI.

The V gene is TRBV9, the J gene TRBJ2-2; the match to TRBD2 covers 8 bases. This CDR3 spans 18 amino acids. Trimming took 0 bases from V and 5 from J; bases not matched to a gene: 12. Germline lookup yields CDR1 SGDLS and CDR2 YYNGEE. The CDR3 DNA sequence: TGTGCCAGCAGCGTAGCTACATCCTTAGCGGGGTTAACCGGGGAGCTGTTTTTT. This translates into CASSVATSLAGLTGELFF.

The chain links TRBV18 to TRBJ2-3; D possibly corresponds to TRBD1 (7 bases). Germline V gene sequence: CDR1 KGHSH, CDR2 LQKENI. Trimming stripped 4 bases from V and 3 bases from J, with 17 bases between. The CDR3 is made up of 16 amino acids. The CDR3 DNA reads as TGTGCCAGCTCACTGACCAGCAGGGGGGCTACAGATACGCAGTATTTT. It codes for CASSLTSRGATDTQYF.

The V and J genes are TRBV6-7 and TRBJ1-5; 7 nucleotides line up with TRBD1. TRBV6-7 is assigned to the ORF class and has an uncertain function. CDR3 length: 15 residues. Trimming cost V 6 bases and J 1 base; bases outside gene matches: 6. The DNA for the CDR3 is TGTGCCAGCAGCCACGACAGGGAGAGCAATCAGCCCCAGCATTTT. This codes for CASSHDRESNQPQHF.

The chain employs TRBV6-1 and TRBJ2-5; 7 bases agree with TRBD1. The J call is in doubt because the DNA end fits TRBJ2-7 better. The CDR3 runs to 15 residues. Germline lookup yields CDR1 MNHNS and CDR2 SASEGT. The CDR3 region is CASSVSTGLVYEQYF. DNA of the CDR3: TGTGCCAGCAGTGTGTCGACAGGGCTTGTCTACGAGCAGTACTTC.

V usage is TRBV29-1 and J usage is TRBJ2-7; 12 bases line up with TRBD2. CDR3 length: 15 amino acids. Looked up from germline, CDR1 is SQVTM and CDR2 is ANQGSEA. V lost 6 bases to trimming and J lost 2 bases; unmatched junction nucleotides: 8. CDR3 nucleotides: TGCAGCGTGTACAGTACTAGCGGGGGGCCCTACGAGCAGTACTTC. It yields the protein CSVYSTSGGPYEQYF.

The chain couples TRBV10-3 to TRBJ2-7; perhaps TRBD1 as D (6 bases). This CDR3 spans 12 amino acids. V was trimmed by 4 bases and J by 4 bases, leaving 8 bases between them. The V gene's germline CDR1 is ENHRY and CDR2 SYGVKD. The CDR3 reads CAISGTGYEQYF. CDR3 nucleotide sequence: TGTGCCATCAGTGGAACAGGGTACGAGCAGTACTTC.

The CDR3 loop is CASRLDSTGNTIYF. CDR3 DNA: TGTGCCAGCAGACTTGACAGCACTGGAAACACCATATATTTT. The rearrangement uses TRBV5-5 and TRBJ1-3, with D maybe TRBD1 (5 bases). CDR3 length equals 14 residues. With 5 bases removed from V and 2 bases from J, the gap between germline ends came to 11 bases. In germline, CDR1 is SGHKS, CDR2 YYEKEE (reference sequence).

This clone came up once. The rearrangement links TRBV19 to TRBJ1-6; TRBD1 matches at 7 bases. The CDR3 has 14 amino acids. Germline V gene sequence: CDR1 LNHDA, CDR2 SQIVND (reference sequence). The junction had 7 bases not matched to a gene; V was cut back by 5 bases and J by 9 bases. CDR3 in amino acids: CASSYTGVGSPLHF. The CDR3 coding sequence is TGTGCCAGTAGTTACACAGGGGTTGGTTCACCCCTCCACTTT.

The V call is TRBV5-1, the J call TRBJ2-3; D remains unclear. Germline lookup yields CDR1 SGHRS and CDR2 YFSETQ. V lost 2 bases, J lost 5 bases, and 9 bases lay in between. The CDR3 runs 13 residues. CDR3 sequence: CASSFGSQDTQYF. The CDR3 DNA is TGCGCCAGCAGCTTTGGTAGCCAAGATACGCAGTATTTT.

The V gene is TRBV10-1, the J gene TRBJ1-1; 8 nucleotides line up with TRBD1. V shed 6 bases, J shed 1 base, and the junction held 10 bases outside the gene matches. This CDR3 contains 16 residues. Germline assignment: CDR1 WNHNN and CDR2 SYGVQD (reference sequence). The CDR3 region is CASRGGDRTANTEAFF. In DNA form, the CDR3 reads TGCGCCAGCAGGGGGGGGGACAGGACCGCGAACACTGAAGCTTTCTTT.

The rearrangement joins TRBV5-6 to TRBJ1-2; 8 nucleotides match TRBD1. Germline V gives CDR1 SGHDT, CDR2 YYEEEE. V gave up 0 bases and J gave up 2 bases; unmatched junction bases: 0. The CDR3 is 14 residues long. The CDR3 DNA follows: TGTGCCAGCAGCTTGGGACAGGGGAACTATGGCTACACCTTC. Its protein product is CASSLGQGNYGYTF.

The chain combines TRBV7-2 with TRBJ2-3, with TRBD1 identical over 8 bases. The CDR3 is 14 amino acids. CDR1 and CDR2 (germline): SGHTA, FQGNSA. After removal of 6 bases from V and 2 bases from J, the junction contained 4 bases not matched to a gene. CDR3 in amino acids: CASSWDRYTDTQYF. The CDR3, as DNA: TGTGCCAGCAGTTGGGACAGGTACACAGATACGCAGTATTTT.

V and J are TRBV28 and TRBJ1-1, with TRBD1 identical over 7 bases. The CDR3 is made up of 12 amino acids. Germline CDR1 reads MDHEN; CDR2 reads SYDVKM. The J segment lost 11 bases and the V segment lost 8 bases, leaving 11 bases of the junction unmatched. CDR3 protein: CASSDRVLMAFF. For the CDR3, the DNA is TGTGCCAGCTCTGACAGGGTTCTGATGGCTTTCTTT.

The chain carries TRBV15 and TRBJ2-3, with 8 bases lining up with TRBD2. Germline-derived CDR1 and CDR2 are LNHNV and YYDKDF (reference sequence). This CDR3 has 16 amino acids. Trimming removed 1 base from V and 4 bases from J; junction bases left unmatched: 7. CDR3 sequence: CATSRAGLAGPDTQYF. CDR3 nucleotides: TGTGCCACCAGCAGAGCCGGGCTAGCGGGCCCAGATACGCAGTATTTT. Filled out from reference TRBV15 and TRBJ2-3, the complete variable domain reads DAMVIQNPRYQVTQFGKPVTLSCSQTLNHNVMYWYQQKSSQAPKLLFHYYDKDFNNEADTPDNFQSRRPNTSFCFLDIRSPGLGDTAMYLCATSRAGLAGPDTQYFGPGTRLTVL.

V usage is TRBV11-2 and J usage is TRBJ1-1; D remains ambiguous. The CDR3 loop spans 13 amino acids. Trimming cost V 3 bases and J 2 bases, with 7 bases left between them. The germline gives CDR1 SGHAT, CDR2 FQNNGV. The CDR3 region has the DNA TGTGCCAGCAGCTTTTCAGATAACACTGAAGCTTTCTTT. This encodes CASSFSDNTEAFF.

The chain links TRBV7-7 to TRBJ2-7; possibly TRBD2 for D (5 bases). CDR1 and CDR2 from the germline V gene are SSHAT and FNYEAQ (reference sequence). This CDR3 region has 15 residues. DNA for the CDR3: TGTGCTAGCGAAAGTTCACCGGAGTACCGCTACGAGCAGTACTTC. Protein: CASESSPEYRYEQYF.

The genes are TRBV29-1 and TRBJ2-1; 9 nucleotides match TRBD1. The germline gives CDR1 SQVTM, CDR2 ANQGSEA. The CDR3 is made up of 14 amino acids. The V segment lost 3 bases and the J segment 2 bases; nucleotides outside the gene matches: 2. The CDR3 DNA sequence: TGCAGCGTTGAGCGGACAGGGGCCTACAATGAGCAGTTCTTC. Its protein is CSVERTGAYNEQFF.

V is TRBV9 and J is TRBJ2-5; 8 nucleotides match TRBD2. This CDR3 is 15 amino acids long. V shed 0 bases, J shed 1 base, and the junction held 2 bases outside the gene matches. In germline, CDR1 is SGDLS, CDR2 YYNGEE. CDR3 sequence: CASSVGRGGQETQYF. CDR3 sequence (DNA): TGTGCCAGCAGCGTAGGACGGGGGGGCCAAGAGACCCAGTACTTC.

This chain's CDR3 is CASSLGQRNTDTQYF. CDR3 DNA sequence: TGTGCCAGCAGCCTCGGACAGAGAAACACAGATACGCAGTATTTT. The J gene is TRBJ2-3, the V gene TRBV13, with a weak D call TRBD1 (6 bases). Germline-derived CDR1 and CDR2 are PRHDT and FYEKMQ (reference sequence). This CDR3 spans 15 amino acids. V lost 5 bases to trimming and J lost 2 bases, with 14 bases between them.

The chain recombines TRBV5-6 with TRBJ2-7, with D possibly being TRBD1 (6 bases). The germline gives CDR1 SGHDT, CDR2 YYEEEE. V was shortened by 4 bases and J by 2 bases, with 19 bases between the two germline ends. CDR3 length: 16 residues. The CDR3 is CASSAGTGKGTYEQYF. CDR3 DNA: TGTGCCAGCAGCGCAGGCACAGGGAAGGGGACCTACGAGCAGTACTTC.

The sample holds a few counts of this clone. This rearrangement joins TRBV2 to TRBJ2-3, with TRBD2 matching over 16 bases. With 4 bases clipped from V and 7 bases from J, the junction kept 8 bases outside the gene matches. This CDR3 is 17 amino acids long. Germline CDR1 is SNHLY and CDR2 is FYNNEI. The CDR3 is CASSGPGLAGGPNTQYF. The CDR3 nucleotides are TGTGCCAGCAGTGGACCGGGACTAGCGGGGGGGCCGAATACGCAGTATTTT.

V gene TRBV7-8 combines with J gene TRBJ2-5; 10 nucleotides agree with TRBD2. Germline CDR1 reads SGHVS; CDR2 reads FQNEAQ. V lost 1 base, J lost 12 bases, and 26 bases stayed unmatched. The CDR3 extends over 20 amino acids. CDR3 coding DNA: TGTGCCAGCAGCTTAGTACATTTGGACAGGGCGTCGGGACTAGCGAGTAGCGAGTACTTC. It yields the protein CASSLVHLDRASGLASSEYF.

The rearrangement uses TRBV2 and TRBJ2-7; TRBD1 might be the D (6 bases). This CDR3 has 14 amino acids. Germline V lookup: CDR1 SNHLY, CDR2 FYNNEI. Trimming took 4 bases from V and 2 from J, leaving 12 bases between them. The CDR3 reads CASSVHRDTYEQYF. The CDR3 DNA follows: TGTGCCAGCAGTGTCCACCGGGACACCTACGAGCAGTACTTC.

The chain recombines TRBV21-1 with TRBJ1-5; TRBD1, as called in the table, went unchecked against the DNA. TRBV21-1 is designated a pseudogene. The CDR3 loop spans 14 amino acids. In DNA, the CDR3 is TGTGCCAGCAACGGGACAACGAAAGGGCAGCCCCAGCATTTT. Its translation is CASNGTTKGQPQHF.

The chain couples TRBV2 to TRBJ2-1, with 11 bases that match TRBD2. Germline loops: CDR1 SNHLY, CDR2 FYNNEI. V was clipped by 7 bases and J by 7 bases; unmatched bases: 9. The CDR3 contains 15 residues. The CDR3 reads CASKNQGLAVNEQFF. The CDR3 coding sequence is TGTGCCAGCAAGAACCAGGGACTAGCGGTAAATGAGCAGTTCTTC.

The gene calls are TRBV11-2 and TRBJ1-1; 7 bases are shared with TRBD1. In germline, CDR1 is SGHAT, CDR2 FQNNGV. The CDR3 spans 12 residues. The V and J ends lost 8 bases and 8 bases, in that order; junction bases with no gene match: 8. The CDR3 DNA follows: TGTGCCAGCCTCCGGTCAGGGGGGGAAGCTTTCTTT. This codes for CASLRSGGEAFF.